A single TCR beta chain is shown here with its context. Its antigen is not known. These data originate in a study of T cell responses to AZD1222 COVID-19 vaccine. General study findings and limits: The breadth and depth of Spike-specific TCRs increased once two AZD1222 doses had been given. There were mostly white British donors and more females than males, and clonal diversity was possibly underestimated. CD4 TCRs covered the whole spike, strongest at regions 160-218 and 743-854. Of the AZD1222 recipients, only five to seven were seropositive at baseline.

Profiled with immunoSEQ multiplex PCR; TCRdb holds only in-frame clones, not every one. This sample carries 40,000 to 60,000 clones, around nine tenths of them seen once, and the ten largest clones take around 1.1%. Germline loops: CDR1 SGHTA, CDR2 FQGNSA. The CDR3 loop spans 14 amino acids. V was pared by 2 bases and J by 8 bases, with 12 bases between. The gene calls are TRBV7-2 and TRBJ1-4, with D hard to call. This material consisted of peripheral blood, taken 28 days after the second AZD1222 dose. The receptor comes from an adult who received the AZD1222 COVID-19 vaccine. The CDR3 loop reads CASSLNSRAEKLFF. For the CDR3, the DNA is TGTGCCAGCAGCTTAAACAGCCGGGCCGAAAAACTGTTTTTT.